Listed here is a single T cell receptor beta chain. Its antigen is currently unknown. This record belongs to a study of PD-1 blockade in classical Hodgkin lymphoma. Relapse after autologous stem cell transplantation occurred in every patient, and brentuximab vedotin exposure varied. Patients' outcomes at their best amounted to complete response, partial response or progressive disease. V lost 4 bases and J 4 bases, leaving 20 bases between the germline ends. The CDR3 consists of 17 residues. Germline V CDR1 and CDR2: SGHAT, FQNNGV. Profiled with immunoSEQ multiplex PCR; TCRdb holds only in-frame clones, not every one. The sample has 95,000 to 120,000 clones; roughly 87% are singletons. Study results and caveats: Prior to therapy, complete responders displayed diversity much like that of newly diagnosed patients. Newly diagnosed patients reportedly had lower baseline TCR diversity than healthy donors. At C4D1, TCR diversity had climbed significantly for CD4+ cells, though not for CD8+ cells.

Material: peripheral blood mononuclear cells (PBMCs), obtained before the second cycle of nivolumab. The V call is TRBV11-2, the J call TRBJ2-1; D is unclear. The sequence derives from a human donor with classical Hodgkin lymphoma. CDR3 in amino acids: CASSSPDRSRLYNEQFF. Written as DNA, the CDR3 is TGTGCCAGCAGCTCTCCCGACCGCAGTCGTCTATACAATGAGCAGTTCTTC.